This T cell receptor beta chain derives from a study of blood T cell repertoires in COVID-19. At the level of the study: PBMCs, B-cell-depleted T cells, or T cells were the source of the cDNA or gDNA that made up the material.

The assay was immunoSEQ multiplex PCR, and TCRdb's table has in-frame clones only and misses some. Of about 270,000 clones listed, around 87% are singletons. Categorization into cohorts depended on clinical history that participants reported. The germline V and J ends were trimmed by 5 bases and 0 bases, with 8 bases remaining between them. In germline, CDR1 is SGHVS, CDR2 FQNEAQ. This CDR3 region has 14 residues. The sequence derives from a woman between 18 and 29 years old who had recovered from COVID-19. The chain joins TRBV7-8 to TRBJ1-5; D gene ambiguous. Sequencing was done on a sample of PBMCs or T cells enriched from blood (not recorded which). CDR3 sequence reads: CASSVAGSNQPQHF. The DNA of the CDR3 is TGTGCCAGCAGCGTGGCAGGTAGCAATCAGCCCCAGCATTTT.